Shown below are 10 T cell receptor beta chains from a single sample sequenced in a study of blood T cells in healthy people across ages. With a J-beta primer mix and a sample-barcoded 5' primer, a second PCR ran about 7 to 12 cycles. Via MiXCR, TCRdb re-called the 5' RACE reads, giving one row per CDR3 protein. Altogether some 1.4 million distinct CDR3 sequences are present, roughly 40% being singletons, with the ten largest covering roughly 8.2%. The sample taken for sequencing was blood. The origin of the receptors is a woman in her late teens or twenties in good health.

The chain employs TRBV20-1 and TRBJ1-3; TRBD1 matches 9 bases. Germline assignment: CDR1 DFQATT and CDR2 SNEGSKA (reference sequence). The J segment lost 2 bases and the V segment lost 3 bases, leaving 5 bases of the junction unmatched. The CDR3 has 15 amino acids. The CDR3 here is CSASPQGATGNTIYF. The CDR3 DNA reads TGCAGTGCTAGTCCACAGGGGGCAACTGGAAACACCATATATTTT.

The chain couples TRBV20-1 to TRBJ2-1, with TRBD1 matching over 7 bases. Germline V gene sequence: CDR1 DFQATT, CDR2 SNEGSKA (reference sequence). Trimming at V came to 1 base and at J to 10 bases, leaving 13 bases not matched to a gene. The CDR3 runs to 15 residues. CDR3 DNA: TGCAGTGCTAGAGCAAGGACAGGCGCCGCCTACGAGCAGTTCTTC. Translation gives CSARARTGAAYEQFF.

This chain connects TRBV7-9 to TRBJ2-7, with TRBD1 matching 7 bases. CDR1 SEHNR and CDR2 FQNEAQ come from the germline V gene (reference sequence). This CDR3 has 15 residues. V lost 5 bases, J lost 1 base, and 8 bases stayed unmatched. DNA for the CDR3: TGTGCCAGCAGCCCAGGACAGGAGGCATCCTACGAGCAGTACTTC. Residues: CASSPGQEASYEQYF.

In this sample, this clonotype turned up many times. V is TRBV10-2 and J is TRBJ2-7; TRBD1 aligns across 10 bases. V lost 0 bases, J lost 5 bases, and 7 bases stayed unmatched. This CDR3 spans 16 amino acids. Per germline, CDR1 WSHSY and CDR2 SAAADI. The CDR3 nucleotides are TGCGCCAGCAGTGAGTCGTGGACAGGGGGAAACAACGAGCAGTACTTC. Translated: CASSESWTGGNNEQYF.

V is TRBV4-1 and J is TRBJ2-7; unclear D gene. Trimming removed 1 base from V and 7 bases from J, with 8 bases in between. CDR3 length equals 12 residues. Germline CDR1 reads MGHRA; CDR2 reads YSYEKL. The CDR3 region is CASSQASNEQYF. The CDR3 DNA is TGCGCCAGCAGCCAAGCCTCCAATGAGCAGTACTTC.

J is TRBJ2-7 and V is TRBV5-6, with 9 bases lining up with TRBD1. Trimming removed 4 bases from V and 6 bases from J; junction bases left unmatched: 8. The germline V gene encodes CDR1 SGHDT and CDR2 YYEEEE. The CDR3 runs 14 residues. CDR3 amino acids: CASSRQDRGSEQYF. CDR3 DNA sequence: TGTGCCAGCAGCCGACAGGACAGGGGATCCGAGCAGTACTTC.

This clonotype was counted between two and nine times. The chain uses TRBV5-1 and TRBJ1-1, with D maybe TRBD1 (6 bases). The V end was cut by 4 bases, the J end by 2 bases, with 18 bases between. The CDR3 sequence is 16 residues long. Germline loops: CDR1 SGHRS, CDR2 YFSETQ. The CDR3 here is CASSRLGTKSNTEAFF. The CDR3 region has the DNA TGCGCCAGCAGCCGACTCGGGACAAAGTCCAACACTGAAGCTTTCTTT.

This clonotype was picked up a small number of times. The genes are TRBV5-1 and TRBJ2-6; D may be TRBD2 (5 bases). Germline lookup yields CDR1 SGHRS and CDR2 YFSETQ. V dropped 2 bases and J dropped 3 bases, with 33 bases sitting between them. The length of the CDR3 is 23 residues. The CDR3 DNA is TGCGCCAGCAGCTTCCGAGGGCTTTCATTTTCCGGGTCAAAATCAAGTGGGGCCAACGTCCTGACTTTC. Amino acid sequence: CASSFRGLSFSGSKSSGANVLTF.

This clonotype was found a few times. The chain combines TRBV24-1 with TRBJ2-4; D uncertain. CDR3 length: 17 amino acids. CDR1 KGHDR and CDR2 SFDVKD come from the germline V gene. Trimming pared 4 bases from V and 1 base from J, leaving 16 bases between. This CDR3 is CATSDLAAVGAKNIQYF. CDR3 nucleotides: TGTGCCACCAGTGACCTTGCGGCGGTAGGGGCCAAAAACATTCAGTACTTC.

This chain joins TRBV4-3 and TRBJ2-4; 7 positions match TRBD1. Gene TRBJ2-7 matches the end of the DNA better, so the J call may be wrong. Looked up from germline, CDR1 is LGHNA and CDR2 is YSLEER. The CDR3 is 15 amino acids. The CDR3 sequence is CASSQDRRQGHEQYF. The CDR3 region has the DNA TGCGCCAGCAGCCAAGATAGGAGACAGGGCCACGAGCAGTACTTC.